This TCR beta chain was identified during a study of beta chain features in type 1 diabetes. Regarding the study as a whole: Naive, central memory and Treg TCRB repertoires appeared more alike in patients than in healthy donors. Shorter TCRB CDR3s, moderately but significantly so, marked every one of the four CD4+ subsets in Type 1 diabetes patients.

V lost 2 bases to trimming and J lost 0 bases, with 11 bases between them. The germline V gene has CDR1 GTSNPN and CDR2 SVGIG (reference sequence). This CDR3 is 15 amino acids long. This clone was found a few times. What it recognizes is unknown. cDNA synthesis used the whole RNA isolate, giving expressed TCRB sequences. Using immunoSEQ multiplex PCR, the repertoire was profiled, and TCRdb retains in-frame clones only, with some absent. The table shows about 120,000 clones, with around 15% occurring only once. This chain uses TRBV30 with TRBJ1-3; TRBD1 is a possible D gene (5 bases). The sequence was collected from a man younger than 30 with type 1 diabetes. Sequenced material: central memory CD4+ T cells from blood. CDR3 coding DNA: TGTGCCTGGAGTTGGGACCCCGGCTCTGGAAACACCATATATTTT. Amino acid sequence: CAWSWDPGSGNTIYF.